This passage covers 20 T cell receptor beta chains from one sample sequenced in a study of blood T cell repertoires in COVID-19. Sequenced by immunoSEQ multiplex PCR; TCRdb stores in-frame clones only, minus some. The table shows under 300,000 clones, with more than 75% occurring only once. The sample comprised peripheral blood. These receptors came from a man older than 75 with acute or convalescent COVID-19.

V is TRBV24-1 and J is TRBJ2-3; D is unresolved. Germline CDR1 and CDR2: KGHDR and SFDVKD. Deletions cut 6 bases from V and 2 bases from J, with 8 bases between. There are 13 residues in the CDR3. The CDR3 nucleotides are TGTGCCACCAGTCCACAGTTCACAGATACGCAGTATTTT. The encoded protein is CATSPQFTDTQYF.

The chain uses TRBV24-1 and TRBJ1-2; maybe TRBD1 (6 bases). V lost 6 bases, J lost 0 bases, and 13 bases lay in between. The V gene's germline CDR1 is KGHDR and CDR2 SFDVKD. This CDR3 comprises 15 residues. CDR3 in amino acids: CATSRGQKTNYGYTF. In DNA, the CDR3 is TGTGCCACCAGTCGAGGACAGAAGACTAACTATGGCTACACCTTC.

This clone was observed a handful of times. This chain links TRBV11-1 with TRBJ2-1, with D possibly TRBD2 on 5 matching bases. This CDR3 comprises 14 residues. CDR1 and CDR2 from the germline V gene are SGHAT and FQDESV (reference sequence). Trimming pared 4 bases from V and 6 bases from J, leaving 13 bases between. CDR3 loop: CASSSVTRSNEQFF. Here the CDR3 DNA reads TGTGCCAGCAGCTCTGTTACTAGGAGCAATGAGCAGTTCTTC.

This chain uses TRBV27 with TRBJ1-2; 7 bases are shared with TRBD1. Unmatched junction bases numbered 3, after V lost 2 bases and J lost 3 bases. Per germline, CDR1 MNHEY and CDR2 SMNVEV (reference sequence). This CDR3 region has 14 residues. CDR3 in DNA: TGTGCCAGCAGTTTACACGGGACAGACTATGGCTACACCTTC. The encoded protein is CASSLHGTDYGYTF.

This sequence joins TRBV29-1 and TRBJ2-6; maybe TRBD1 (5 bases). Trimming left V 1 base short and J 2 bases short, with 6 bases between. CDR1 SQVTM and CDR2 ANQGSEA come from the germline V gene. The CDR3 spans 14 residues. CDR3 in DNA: TGCAGCGTTGAAGGGGGCCCTGGGGCCAACGTCCTGACTTTC. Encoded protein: CSVEGGPGANVLTF.

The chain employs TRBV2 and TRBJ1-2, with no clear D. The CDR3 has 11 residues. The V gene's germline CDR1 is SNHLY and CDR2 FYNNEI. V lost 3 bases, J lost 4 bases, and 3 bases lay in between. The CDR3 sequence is CASSDLYGYTF. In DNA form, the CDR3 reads TGTGCCAGCAGTGATCTCTATGGCTACACCTTC.

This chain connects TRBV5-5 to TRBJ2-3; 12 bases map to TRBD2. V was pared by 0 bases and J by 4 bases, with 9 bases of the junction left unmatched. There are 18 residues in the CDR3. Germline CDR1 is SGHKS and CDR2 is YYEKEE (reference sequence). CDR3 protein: CASSLAVTSGGDADTQYF. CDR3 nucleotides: TGTGCCAGCAGCTTGGCCGTGACTAGCGGGGGAGACGCAGATACGCAGTATTTT.

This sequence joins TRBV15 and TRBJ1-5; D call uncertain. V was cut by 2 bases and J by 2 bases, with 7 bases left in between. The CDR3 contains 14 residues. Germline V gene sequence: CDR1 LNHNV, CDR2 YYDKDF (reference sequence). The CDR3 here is CATSRPSGNQPQHF. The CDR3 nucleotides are TGTGCCACCAGCAGACCCTCGGGCAATCAGCCCCAGCATTTT.

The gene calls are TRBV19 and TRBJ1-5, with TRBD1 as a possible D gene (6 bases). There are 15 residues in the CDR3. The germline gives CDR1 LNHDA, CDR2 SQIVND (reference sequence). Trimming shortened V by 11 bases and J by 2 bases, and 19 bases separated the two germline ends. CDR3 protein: CASRIQGQGNQPQHF. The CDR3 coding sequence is TGTGCCTCTAGAATCCAGGGGCAGGGCAATCAGCCCCAGCATTTT.

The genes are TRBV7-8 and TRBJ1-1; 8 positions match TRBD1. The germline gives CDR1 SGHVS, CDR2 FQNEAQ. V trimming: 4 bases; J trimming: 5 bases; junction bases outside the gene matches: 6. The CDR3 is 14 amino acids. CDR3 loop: CASSSGQGMTEAFF. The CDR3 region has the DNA TGTGCCAGCAGCTCCGGACAGGGAATGACTGAAGCTTTCTTT.

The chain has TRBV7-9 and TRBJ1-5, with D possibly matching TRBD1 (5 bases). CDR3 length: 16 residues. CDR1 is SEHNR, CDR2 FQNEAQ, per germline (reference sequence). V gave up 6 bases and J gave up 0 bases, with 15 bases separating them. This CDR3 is CASSSDKPYSNQPQHF. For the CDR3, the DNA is TGTGCCAGCAGTTCGGACAAGCCTTATAGCAATCAGCCCCAGCATTTT.

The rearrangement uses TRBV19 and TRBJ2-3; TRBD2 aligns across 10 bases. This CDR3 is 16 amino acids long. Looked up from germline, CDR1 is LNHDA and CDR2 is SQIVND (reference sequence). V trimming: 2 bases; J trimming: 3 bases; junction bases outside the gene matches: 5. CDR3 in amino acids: CASSILPAGGTDTQYF. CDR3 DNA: TGTGCCAGTAGTATACTACCAGCGGGGGGGACAGATACGCAGTATTTT.

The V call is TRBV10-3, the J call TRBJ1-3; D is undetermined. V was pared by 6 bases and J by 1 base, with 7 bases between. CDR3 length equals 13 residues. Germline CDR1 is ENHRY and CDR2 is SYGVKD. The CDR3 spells CAISQVSGNTIYF. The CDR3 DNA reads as TGTGCCATCAGCCAGGTTTCTGGAAACACCATATATTTT.

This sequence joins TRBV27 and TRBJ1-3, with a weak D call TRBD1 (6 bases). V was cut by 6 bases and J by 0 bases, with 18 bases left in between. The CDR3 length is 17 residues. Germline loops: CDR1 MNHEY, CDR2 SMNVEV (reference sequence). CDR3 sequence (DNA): TGTGCCAGCAGCCGATCCGGGACAATTCTCTCTGGAAACACCATATATTTT. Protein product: CASSRSGTILSGNTIYF.

CDR3: CASREGRNGYTF. The CDR3 DNA reads TGCGCCAGCAGGGAGGGCAGGAATGGCTACACCTTC. V and J are TRBV10-1 and TRBJ1-2, with unresolved D. The CDR3 loop spans 12 amino acids. V dropped 6 bases and J dropped 6 bases, with 11 bases sitting between them. CDR1 is WNHNN, CDR2 SYGVQD, per germline (reference sequence).

The CDR3 reads CASSPDRFGYTF. In DNA form, the CDR3 reads TGTGCCAGTAGTCCGGACAGGTTTGGCTACACCTTC. The chain combines TRBV19 with TRBJ1-2; 7 bases align to TRBD1. CDR1 LNHDA and CDR2 SQIVND come from the germline V gene (reference sequence). With V trimmed by 5 bases and J by 7 bases, 4 bases remained unmatched. CDR3 size: 12 residues.

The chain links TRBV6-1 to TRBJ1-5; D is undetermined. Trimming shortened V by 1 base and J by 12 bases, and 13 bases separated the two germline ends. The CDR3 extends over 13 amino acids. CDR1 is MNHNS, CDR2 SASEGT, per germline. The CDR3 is CASSEVQTALQHF. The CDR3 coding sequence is TGTGCCAGCAGTGAAGTCCAGACTGCACTCCAGCATTTT.

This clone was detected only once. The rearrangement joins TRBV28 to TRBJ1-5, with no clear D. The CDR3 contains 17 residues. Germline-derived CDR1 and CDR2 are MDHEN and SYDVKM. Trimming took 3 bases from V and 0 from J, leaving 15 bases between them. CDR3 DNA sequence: TGTGCCAGCAGTTTCGTGACGGCCGACTATAGCAATCAGCCCCAGCATTTT. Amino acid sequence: CASSFVTADYSNQPQHF.

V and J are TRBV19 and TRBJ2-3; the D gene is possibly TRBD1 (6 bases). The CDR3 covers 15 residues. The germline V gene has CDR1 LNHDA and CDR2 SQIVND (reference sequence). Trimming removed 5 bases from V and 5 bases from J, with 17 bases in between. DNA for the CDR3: TGTGCCAGTAGTCCGCAGGGGACGAAGGGAGATACGCAGTATTTT. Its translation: CASSPQGTKGDTQYF.

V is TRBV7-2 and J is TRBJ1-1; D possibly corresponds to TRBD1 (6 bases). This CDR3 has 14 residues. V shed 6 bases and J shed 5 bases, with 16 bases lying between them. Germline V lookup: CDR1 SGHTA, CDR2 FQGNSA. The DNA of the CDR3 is TGTGCCAGCAGTCAACTACAGGGTCGGACTGAAGCTTTCTTT. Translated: CASSQLQGRTEAFF.